These 20 T cell receptor beta chains were all obtained from the same sample, sequenced in a study of blood T cell repertoires in COVID-19. Produced via immunoSEQ multiplex PCR; TCRdb's table is partial and in-frame only. This table has roughly 180,000 clones, around 80% appearing once. Sequenced input: peripheral blood. These receptors came from a middle-aged woman with COVID-19, enrolled during active disease.

The gene calls are TRBV7-8 and TRBJ1-2, with D tentatively TRBD1 (6 bases). Trimming cost V 1 base and J 8 bases, with 11 bases left between them. Germline lookup yields CDR1 SGHVS and CDR2 FQNEAQ. There are 13 residues in the CDR3. CDR3 in amino acids: CASSLGSQGGYTF. The CDR3 nucleotides are TGTGCCAGCAGCTTAGGGTCACAGGGAGGCTACACCTTC.

The V call is TRBV29-1, the J call TRBJ1-1; D call uncertain. Trimming pared 4 bases from V and 5 bases from J, leaving 14 bases between. Germline-derived CDR1 and CDR2 are SQVTM and ANQGSEA. This CDR3 is built from 13 residues. CDR3 sequence reads: CSVGGGSGTEAFF. The CDR3 DNA sequence: TGCAGCGTTGGTGGAGGGAGTGGGACTGAAGCTTTCTTT.

The count of this clone is one. The chain uses TRBV19 and TRBJ2-7; 7 bases match TRBD2. The CDR3 loop spans 14 amino acids. Germline CDR1 reads LNHDA; CDR2 reads SQIVND (reference sequence). V lost 4 bases to trimming and J lost 4 bases; unmatched junction nucleotides: 7. The CDR3 here is CASSTSAGLYEQYF. The DNA for the CDR3 is TGTGCCAGTAGTACGTCAGCGGGATTATACGAGCAGTACTTC.

The genes are TRBV5-1 and TRBJ2-3, with D possibly TRBD1 on 5 matching bases. Trimming stripped 4 bases from V and 0 bases from J, with 9 bases between. The CDR3 is 14 residues long. Germline values: CDR1 SGHRS, CDR2 YFSETQ. As DNA, the CDR3 is TGCGCCAGCAGCCCTGGGGCTAGCACAGATACGCAGTATTTT. It is translated as CASSPGASTDTQYF.

The chain joins TRBV28 to TRBJ1-2; D might be TRBD1 (6 bases). The V and J ends lost 8 bases and 4 bases respectively, with 17 bases between them. CDR1 and CDR2 from the germline V gene are MDHEN and SYDVKM. The CDR3 sequence is 14 residues long. CDR3 in amino acids: CASVRGGSSYGYTF. In DNA form, the CDR3 reads TGTGCCAGCGTGCGGGGGGGCTCTTCCTATGGCTACACCTTC.

J is TRBJ1-4 and V is TRBV19, with 9 nucleotides matching TRBD1. Germline CDR1 reads LNHDA; CDR2 reads SQIVND (reference sequence). The V and J ends lost 5 bases and 7 bases, in that order; junction bases with no gene match: 5. CDR3 size: 14 residues. The CDR3 protein is CASSQQGAGEKLFF. CDR3 nucleotides: TGTGCCAGTAGTCAACAGGGGGCCGGTGAAAAACTGTTTTTT.

V is TRBV27 and J is TRBJ1-5; TRBD1 matches 12 bases. Per germline, CDR1 MNHEY and CDR2 SMNVEV (reference sequence). V lost 5 bases, J lost 6 bases, and 8 bases stayed unmatched. The CDR3 totals 16 residues. The CDR3 coding sequence is TGTGCCAGCAGTGCCGGGACAGGGGGCGCGGGTCAGCCCCAGCATTTT. Amino acids: CASSAGTGGAGQPQHF.

The chain recombines TRBV6-5 with TRBJ2-3, with 8 bases identical to TRBD2. J gave up 2 bases and V 4 bases, and 8 bases lay outside the gene matches. This CDR3 comprises 16 residues. Germline-derived CDR1 and CDR2 are MNHEY and SVGAGI. CDR3 amino acids: CASSWPGGGTTDTQYF. As DNA, the CDR3 is TGTGCCAGCAGTTGGCCGGGAGGGGGGACCACAGATACGCAGTATTTT.

The rearrangement links TRBV18 to TRBJ1-2; a weak D match, TRBD1 (5 bases). This CDR3 has 14 amino acids. Trimming removed 2 bases from V and 6 bases from J, with 13 bases in between. CDR1 and CDR2 from the germline V gene are KGHSH and LQKENI. CDR3 bases: TGTGCCAGCTCACCATCCCCCGGGGGGGATGGCTACACCTTC. Protein sequence: CASSPSPGGDGYTF.

This clone has only one observation. This chain joins TRBV19 and TRBJ1-2, with 8 positions matching TRBD1. CDR1 is LNHDA, CDR2 SQIVND, per germline (reference sequence). The CDR3 has 14 amino acids. V was pared by 6 bases and J by 8 bases, with 11 bases of the junction left unmatched. CDR3 loop: CASRDRDRSEGYTF. DNA for the CDR3: TGTGCCAGTAGAGACCGGGACAGGTCTGAGGGCTACACCTTC.

The gene calls are TRBV7-2 and TRBJ2-7; 7 positions agree with TRBD2. The ends lost 1 base at V and 3 bases at J; junction bases unmatched: 3. The V gene's germline CDR1 is SGHTA and CDR2 FQGNSA. The CDR3 has 14 residues. The CDR3 loop reads CASSLVGRFYEQYF. CDR3 nucleotides: TGTGCCAGCAGCTTAGTCGGGAGGTTCTACGAGCAGTACTTC. Full variable domain (remainder filled in from reference TRBV7-2 and TRBJ2-7): GAGVSQSPSNKVTEKGKDVELRCDPISGHTALYWYRQSLGQGLEFLIYFQGNSAPDKSGLPSDRFSAERTGGSVSTLTIQRTQQEDSAVYLCASSLVGRFYEQYFGPGTRLTVT.

The chain couples TRBV5-1 to TRBJ2-5; 7 bases are shared with TRBD2. The CDR3 is 15 residues long. V was clipped by 0 bases and J by 2 bases; unmatched bases: 4. Germline V gene lookup returns CDR1 SGHRS and CDR2 YFSETQ. The CDR3 protein is CASSLGGGPQETQYF. CDR3 sequence (DNA): TGCGCCAGCAGCTTGGGCGGGGGTCCACAAGAGACCCAGTACTTC.

The chain combines TRBV6-5 with TRBJ1-1; D uncertain. Germline CDR1 and CDR2: MNHEY and SVGAGI. Trimming took 7 bases from V and 10 from J, leaving 25 bases between them. The CDR3 sequence is 15 residues long. The CDR3: CASKPFRVGGLGAFF. Here the CDR3 DNA reads TGTGCCAGCAAACCATTCCGGGTGGGAGGTTTGGGAGCTTTCTTT.

V and J are TRBV9 and TRBJ2-7, with D possibly being TRBD1 (5 bases). With 4 bases removed from V and 0 bases from J, the gap between germline ends came to 17 bases. The CDR3 runs to 16 residues. Per the germline V gene, CDR1 is SGDLS and CDR2 is YYNGEE. The CDR3 sequence: CASSPRGRQYSYEQYF. The CDR3 DNA is TGTGCCAGCAGCCCCCGAGGCAGACAGTACTCCTACGAGCAGTACTTC.

The table lists this clone with a count of one. The genes are TRBV6-6 and TRBJ1-2; 7 nucleotides agree with TRBD1. The germline V gene encodes CDR1 MNHNY and CDR2 SVGAGI (reference sequence). The CDR3 sequence is 14 residues long. Trimming removed 6 bases from V and 3 bases from J; junction bases left unmatched: 7. Here the CDR3 DNA reads TGTGCCAGCAGCCTAGGGACAGTCGACTATGGCTACACCTTC. Encoded protein: CASSLGTVDYGYTF.

The chain is built from TRBV5-4 and TRBJ2-3; 9 bases are shared with TRBD1. CDR1 and CDR2 from the germline V gene are SGHNT and YYREEE (reference sequence). The CDR3 has 17 residues. With V trimmed by 4 bases and J by 7 bases, 16 bases remained unmatched. For the CDR3, the DNA is TGTGCCAGCAGCCCGGGGAGGGACAGGGTAAAATGGAATACGCAGTATTTT. Translating it yields CASSPGRDRVKWNTQYF.

This sequence joins TRBV5-1 and TRBJ2-5; D gene unclear. This CDR3 spans 12 amino acids. Trimming removed 4 bases from V and 5 bases from J, with 9 bases in between. Germline V CDR1 and CDR2: SGHRS, YFSETQ. The CDR3 sequence: CASSPGGETQYF. CDR3 in DNA: TGCGCCAGCAGCCCCGGCGGCGAGACCCAGTACTTC.

The chain employs TRBV6-1 and TRBJ1-5; 7 positions agree with TRBD1. Looked up from germline, CDR1 is MNHNS and CDR2 is SASEGT. CDR3 length equals 15 residues. V gave up 1 base and J gave up 3 bases; unmatched junction bases: 3. CDR3 residues: CASSEVGGYNQPQHF. CDR3 coding DNA: TGTGCCAGCAGTGAAGTAGGGGGCTACAATCAGCCCCAGCATTTT.

The CDR3 reads CSVEQGTPPWDTQYF. CDR3 DNA: TGCAGCGTTGAGCAGGGGACCCCCCCATGGGATACGCAGTATTTT. This chain connects TRBV29-1 to TRBJ2-3; perhaps TRBD1 as D (6 bases). The CDR3 contains 15 residues. V gave up 3 bases and J gave up 6 bases, with 19 bases separating them. Germline values: CDR1 SQVTM, CDR2 ANQGSEA.

This chain joins TRBV27 and TRBJ1-2, with TRBD1 as a possible D gene (6 bases). Per the germline V gene, CDR1 is MNHEY and CDR2 is SMNVEV (reference sequence). CDR3 length: 11 amino acids. Trimming cost V 5 bases and J 6 bases, with 7 bases left between them. This CDR3 is CASSQGHGYTF. The CDR3 DNA follows: TGTGCCAGCAGTCAGGGGCATGGCTACACCTTC.